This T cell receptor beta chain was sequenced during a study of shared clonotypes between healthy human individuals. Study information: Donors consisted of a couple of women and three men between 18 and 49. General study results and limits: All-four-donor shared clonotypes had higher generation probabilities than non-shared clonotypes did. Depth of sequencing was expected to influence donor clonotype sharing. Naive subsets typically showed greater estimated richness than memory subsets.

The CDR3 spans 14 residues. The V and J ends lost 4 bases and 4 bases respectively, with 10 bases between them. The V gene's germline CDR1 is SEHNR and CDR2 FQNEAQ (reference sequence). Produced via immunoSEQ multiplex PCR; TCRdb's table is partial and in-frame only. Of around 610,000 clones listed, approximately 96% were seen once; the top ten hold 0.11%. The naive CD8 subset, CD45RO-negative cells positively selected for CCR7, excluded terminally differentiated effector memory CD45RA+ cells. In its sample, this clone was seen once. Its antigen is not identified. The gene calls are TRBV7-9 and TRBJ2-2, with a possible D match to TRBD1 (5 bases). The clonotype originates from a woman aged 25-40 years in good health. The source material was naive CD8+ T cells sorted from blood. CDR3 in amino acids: CASSSTDSTGELFF. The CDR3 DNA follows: TGTGCCAGCAGCTCAACTGACAGCACCGGGGAGCTGTTTTTT. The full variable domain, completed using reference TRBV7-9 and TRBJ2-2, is DTGVSQNPRHKITKRGQNVTFRCDPISEHNRLYWYRQTLGQGPEFLTYFQNEAQLEKSRLLSDRFSAERPKGSFSTLEIQRTEQGDSAMYLCASSSTDSTGELFFGEGSRLTVL.